Each of the 26 T cell receptor beta chains below was sequenced from the same sample in a study of read filtering for tumor transcriptome and immune sequencing. From roughly 390 ng of RNA, a library with molecular barcoded alpha/delta and beta/gamma adaptors was made. TCRdb passed the reads through MiXCR, listing each CDR3 protein once. The sample has tens of thousands of distinct CDR3 sequences, around a fifth seen once; the top ten hold 17%. Sample: a population of CD138-negative cells sorted from bone marrow. All receptors derive from a donor aged 40 or over with multiple myeloma.

The chain carries TRBV7-3 and TRBJ2-1; a possible D gene is TRBD2 (5 bases). In germline, CDR1 is SGHTA, CDR2 FQGTGA. The CDR3 is 15 amino acids. Between the trimmed V and J ends, which lost 5 bases and 4 bases, there was a span of 15 bases. DNA of the CDR3: TGTGCCAGCAGCGTGGAGGCTTTCTCGTACAATGAGCAGTTCTTC. Translating gives CASSVEAFSYNEQFF.

This clonotype was counted many times. The J gene is TRBJ2-2, the V gene TRBV14; TRBD2 aligns across 12 bases. Germline loops: CDR1 SGHDN, CDR2 FVKESK. This CDR3 has 14 residues. V dropped 4 bases and J dropped 6; count of bases not matched to a gene: 0. CDR3 region: CASSRLAGAGELFF. CDR3 nucleotides: TGTGCCAGCAGCCGACTAGCGGGAGCCGGGGAGCTGTTTTTT. The entire variable domain, with the rest obtained from reference TRBV14 and TRBJ2-2, is as follows: EAGVTQFPSHSVIEKGQTVTLRCDPISGHDNLYWYRRVMGKEIKFLLHFVKESKQDESGMPNNRFLAERTGGTYSTLKVQPAELEDSGVYFCASSRLAGAGELFFGEGSRLTVL.

As for this clonotype: The germline gene is not matched at one end of the junction; a read error may be the cause. V and J are TRBV7-2 and TRBJ1-1, with D possibly matching TRBD1 (5 bases). Germline V gene data show CDR1 as SGHTA and CDR2 as FQGNSA. CDR3 length: 14 amino acids. In nucleotides, the CDR3 is TGTGCCAGCAGCCCGGGACCCATTTTATCCGAGCAGTGCTTT. It codes for CASSPGPILSEQCF.

This clonotype was recorded many times. V is TRBV6-2 or TRBV6-3 and J is TRBJ2-1; D might be TRBD1 (5 bases). Trimming took 5 bases from V and 6 from J, leaving 14 bases between them. Germline CDR1 and CDR2: MNHEY and SVGEGT. This CDR3 is built from 14 residues. CDR3 residues: CASSRPGLPNEQFF. The CDR3 coding sequence is TGTGCCAGCAGTAGGCCAGGGCTTCCCAATGAGCAGTTCTTC.

A word on this clonotype: With a much larger clone just one base away, this may be a read error. The V call is TRBV3-1, the J call TRBJ2-5, with D possibly matching TRBD1 (5 bases). Germline lookup yields CDR1 LGHDT and CDR2 YNNKEL (reference sequence). The V end was cut by 0 bases, the J end by 1 base, with 15 bases between. The CDR3 length is 17 residues. CDR3 DNA: TGTGCCAGCAGCCAAGATAGGGGCTCCGTATTCCAAGAGACCCAGTACTTC. Translated, it gives CASSQDRGSVFQETQYF.

This clonotype was observed a single time. The CDR3 nucleotides are TGTGCCATCGGTCTCAATAGCGGGGGAGCTTCCAATGAGCAGTTCTTC. Its translation: CAIGLNSGGASNEQFF. The chain is built from TRBV10-3 and TRBJ2-1; 9 bases map to TRBD2. Germline CDR1 reads ENHRY; CDR2 reads SYGVKD. The CDR3 loop spans 16 amino acids. V dropped 8 bases and J dropped 6; count of bases not matched to a gene: 14.

At least ten counts were recorded for this clonotype. The rearrangement uses TRBV5-1 and TRBJ2-2; 10 positions agree with TRBD2. The germline V gene encodes CDR1 SGHRS and CDR2 YFSETQ. The CDR3 has 16 residues. V lost 7 bases and J lost 1; bases outside the gene matches: 7. Here the CDR3 DNA reads TGCGCCAGCCGCGAGCTAGCGGGAGAGAACACCGGGGAGCTGTTTTTT. Translated: CASRELAGENTGELFF.

This clonotype is deemed medium-sized. The V call is TRBV29-1, the J call TRBJ2-1, with TRBD1 matching 7 bases. This CDR3 has 12 amino acids. Trimming cost V 5 bases and J 7 bases; bases outside gene matches: 5. Germline values: CDR1 SQVTM, CDR2 ANQGSEA. As DNA, the CDR3 is TGCAGCGTTATCCCGGACAGGAATGAGCAGTTCTTC. Translated, it gives CSVIPDRNEQFF.

Note on this clonotype: In this CDR3 the conserved last residue, phenylalanine or tryptophan, is missing, so a read error is likely. V usage is TRBV28 and J usage is TRBJ2-1, with 9 bases that match TRBD2. This CDR3 contains 16 residues. Germline V CDR1 and CDR2: MDHEN, SYDVKM. In nucleotides, the CDR3 is TGTGCCATCAGTTTTATCTCTAGCGGGGAGTCTAATGAGCAGTTCCTC. Its protein product is CAISFISSGESNEQFL.

A note on this clonotype: A far bigger clonotype differs at one base, so this is likely a read error. Here the CDR3 omits its conserved ending phenylalanine or tryptophan, so a read error is the likely source. The chain is built from TRBV11-1 and TRBJ2-7; D call uncertain. The V gene's germline CDR1 is SGHAT and CDR2 FQDESV (reference sequence). The CDR3 is made up of 12 amino acids. The germline V and J ends were trimmed by 2 bases and 4 bases, with 6 bases remaining between them. CDR3 in amino acids: CASSLPEYEQYL. The CDR3 nucleotides read TGTGCCAGCAGCTTACCTGAGTACGAGCAGTACCTC.

The J gene is TRBJ1-2, the V gene TRBV29-1; D not certain. The ends were cut back, 0 bases at V and 7 bases at J, with 15 bases in the middle. Germline lookup yields CDR1 SQVTM and CDR2 ANQGSEA. The CDR3 is made up of 14 amino acids. The CDR3 DNA is TGCAGCGTTGAAGAGCGTGGAGAACCCTTTGGCTACACCTTC. It codes for CSVEERGEPFGYTF.

This clonotype was seen a few times. This sequence joins TRBV20-1 and TRBJ2-3; no clear D gene. Deletions cut 3 bases from V and 1 base from J, with 11 bases between. Germline CDR1 DFQATT, CDR2 SNEGSKA (reference sequence). This CDR3 region has 14 residues. The CDR3 bases are TGCAGTGCTAGCCCGACGGTTGGCACAGATACGCAGTATTTT. Translated: CSASPTVGTDTQYF.

This clonotype was counted between two and nine times. J is TRBJ2-1 and V is TRBV20-1; tentatively, D is TRBD1 or TRBD2 (5 bases each). The germline gives CDR1 DFQATT, CDR2 SNEGSKA (reference sequence). The CDR3 covers 13 residues. V lost 6 bases, J lost 16 bases, and 25 bases lay in between. As DNA, the CDR3 is TGCAGTGCAAGACGCCGATGGGGGAATGGGCAATTCTTC. This sequence encodes CSARRRWGNGQFF.

By proportion, this clonotype is medium-sized. V gene TRBV15 combines with J gene TRBJ2-1, with 13 positions matching TRBD2. J lost 6 bases, V lost 6 bases, and 8 bases had no gene match. From germline, CDR1 is LNHNV and CDR2 YYDKDF (reference sequence). The CDR3 covers 16 residues. The CDR3 DNA reads TGTGCCACCAGTCCTACTAGCGGGAGGGCGGGCAATGAGCAGTTCTTC. Protein sequence: CATSPTSGRAGNEQFF.

This clonotype was observed many times. This sequence joins TRBV5-6 and TRBJ2-7; the D is unclear. Germline-derived CDR1 and CDR2 are SGHDT and YYEEEE. The V gene lost 1 base and the J gene lost 8 bases, with 10 bases spanning the gap. The CDR3 sequence is 12 residues long. DNA of the CDR3: TGTGCCAGCAGCTTGCCCATTGGTCAGCAGTACTTC. This translates into CASSLPIGQQYF.

Ten or more counts support this clonotype. The rearrangement joins TRBV29-1 to TRBJ2-3; D is ambiguous. CDR3 size: 11 residues. CDR1 is SQVTM and CDR2 is ANQGSEA in the germline V gene. Trimming pared 6 bases from V and 2 bases from J, leaving 6 bases between. CDR3 amino acids: CSVEYTDTQYF. The DNA of the CDR3 is TGCAGCGTCGAATACACAGATACGCAGTATTTT.

This clonotype was observed at least ten times. This chain joins TRBV2 and TRBJ2-4, with a tentative D call TRBD1 (6 bases). The V and J ends lost 4 bases and 13 bases respectively, with 14 bases between them. The CDR3 runs to 12 residues. Germline-derived CDR1 and CDR2 are SNHLY and FYNNEI. The chain's CDR3 is CASSAWTVGQYF. For the CDR3, the DNA is TGTGCCAGCAGTGCTTGGACAGTAGGGCAGTACTTC.

This clonotype was observed many times. V usage is TRBV19 and J usage is TRBJ1-5, with D possibly being TRBD1 (5 bases). V dropped 4 bases and J dropped 1 base, with 8 bases sitting between them. Germline assignment: CDR1 LNHDA and CDR2 SQIVND (reference sequence). This CDR3 has 14 amino acids. The CDR3 region has the DNA TGTGCCAGTAGTACGACAGCCAGCAATCAGCCCCAGCATTTT. Translated: CASSTTASNQPQHF.

This clonotype was seen repeatedly, ten times or more. The gene calls are TRBV2 and TRBJ2-1; D is uncertain. Germline V gene sequence: CDR1 SNHLY, CDR2 FYNNEI. This CDR3 has 13 amino acids. The V gene lost 4 bases and the J gene lost 4 bases, with 8 bases spanning the gap. The CDR3: CASSVGPYNEQFF. CDR3 DNA sequence: TGTGCCAGCAGTGTTGGCCCTTACAATGAGCAGTTCTTC.

In its sample, this clonotype was seen a few times. This rearrangement joins TRBV24-1 to TRBJ2-1; D gene unclear. This CDR3 spans 12 amino acids. Germline-derived CDR1 and CDR2 are KGHDR and SFDVKD. The V gene lost 9 bases and the J gene lost 6 bases, with 11 bases spanning the gap. The CDR3 nucleotides are TGTGCCACCCCGAGGCCTGGCAATGAGCAGTTCTTC. Translation: CATPRPGNEQFF.

By frequency in the sample, this clonotype is medium-sized. The chain is built from TRBV20-1 and TRBJ2-1; 10 bases match TRBD2. Unmatched junction bases numbered 13, after V lost 5 bases and J lost 6 bases. The germline V gene encodes CDR1 DFQATT and CDR2 SNEGSKA (reference sequence). This CDR3 region has 16 residues. The CDR3 reads CSAGGASGRNVNEQFF. In DNA, the CDR3 is TGCAGTGCTGGCGGGGCTAGCGGGAGAAACGTCAATGAGCAGTTCTTC.

This clonotype was picked up many times. Likely a read error: the CDR3 ends without its conserved phenylalanine or tryptophan. The chain uses TRBV20-1 and TRBJ2-7; 10 bases map to TRBD2. The CDR3 extends over 17 amino acids. CDR1 and CDR2 (germline): DFQATT, SNEGSKA (reference sequence). V lost 0 bases and J lost 0; bases outside the gene matches: 8. The CDR3 nucleotides read TGCAGTGCTAGAGATCACCTTGTAGCGGGAGGCTCCTACGAGCAGTACATC. Its protein is CSARDHLVAGGSYEQYI.

This clonotype was recorded at least ten times. This chain links TRBV20-1 with TRBJ1-1; tentative D call: TRBD1 (6 bases). Germline V gene data show CDR1 as DFQATT and CDR2 as SNEGSKA (reference sequence). CDR3 size: 12 residues. V was shortened by 2 bases and J by 7 bases, with 11 bases between the two germline ends. CDR3 residues: CSARRQAFEAFF. In nucleotides, the CDR3 is TGCAGTGCTAGACGACAGGCCTTTGAAGCTTTCTTT.

This clonotype was found many times. The rearrangement uses TRBV15 and TRBJ1-3; no definite D call. The CDR3 has 15 residues. Between the trimmed V and J ends, which lost 4 bases and 0 bases, there was a span of 10 bases. CDR1 and CDR2 (germline): LNHNV, YYDKDF (reference sequence). The chain's CDR3 is CATSTRSSSGNTIYF. CDR3 coding DNA: TGTGCCACCAGCACGCGGTCTTCCTCTGGAAACACCATATATTTT.

This clonotype was detected a few times. The chain carries TRBV5-5 and TRBJ1-1; D remains unclear. The CDR3 is 12 amino acids. The V gene's germline CDR1 is SGHKS and CDR2 YYEKEE (reference sequence). V was clipped by 1 base and J by 4 bases, with 5 bases between them. CDR3 coding DNA: TGTGCCAGCAGCTTGCGGGGCACTGAAGCTTTCTTT. It translates to CASSLRGTEAFF. The full variable domain, in which reference TRBV5-5 and TRBJ1-1 provide the parts outside the CDR3, is DAGVTQSPTHLIKTRGQQVTLRCSPISGHKSVSWYQQVLGQGPQFIFQYYEKEERGRGNFPDRFSARQFPNYSSELNVNALLLGDSALYLCASSLRGTEAFFGQGTRLTVV.

The chain uses TRBV3-1 and TRBJ2-1; D may be TRBD2 (7 bases). The V end lost 1 base, the J end lost 6 bases, and 22 bases lay between the germline ends. Per the germline V gene, CDR1 is LGHDT and CDR2 is YNNKEL (reference sequence). CDR3 length: 18 residues. The CDR3 region has the DNA TGTGCCAGCAGCCAAGTGGGGGCTTGGCGGGAGTGGGGCAATGAGCAGTTCTTC. As protein: CASSQVGAWREWGNEQFF.